This T cell receptor beta chain is drawn from a study of CD8 T cells in ankylosing spondylitis. Findings of the study overall: Characteristic, it appeared, of ankylosing spondylitis blood was a TCR beta motif of eight highly homologous variants. Significantly higher representation of disease-linked clones was reported for matched ankylosing spondylitis synovial fluid.

This CDR3 is 14 amino acids long. Trimming shortened V by 1 base and J by 4 bases, and 10 bases separated the two germline ends. Germline CDR1 reads LGHDT; CDR2 reads YNNKEL (reference sequence). Making use of molecular barcodes, quantitative 5'-RACE generated TCR beta libraries. A single record per CDR3 protein comes from TCRdb applying MiXCR to the 5' RACE reads. The data hold around 320,000 distinct CDR3 sequences, with around 21% observed a single time. Worth noting for this clonotype: Its antigen is not identified.

The origin of this receptor is a female donor with ankylosing spondylitis or in good health (not recorded which). The genes are TRBV3-1 and TRBJ1-1; D remains ambiguous. Sequences were obtained from blood, either unsorted or a sorted T cell fraction (not recorded which). For the CDR3, the DNA is TGTGCCAGCAGCCAAGTGGCGATCAGCACTGAAGCTTTCTTT. This encodes CASSQVAISTEAFF.